What follows are 26 T cell receptor beta chains derived from one specimen sequenced in a study of identifying expanded T cells in peripheral blood. The method was immunoSEQ multiplex PCR; TCRdb's version includes in-frame clones alone and lacks a portion of them. The data show 95,000 to 100,000 clones, roughly 85% seen once. Material: blood. These receptors all stem from a person aged 18 to 69 in good health.

This sequence joins TRBV5-4 and TRBJ2-3; perhaps TRBD2 as D (5 bases). Trimming pared 0 bases from V and 0 bases from J, leaving 5 bases between. Germline CDR1 is SGHNT and CDR2 is YYREEE (reference sequence). The CDR3 covers 14 residues. The chain's CDR3 is CASSLGTSTDTQYF. In DNA, the CDR3 is TGTGCCAGCAGCTTGGGGACTAGCACAGATACGCAGTATTTT.

The chain combines TRBV6-5 with TRBJ1-5, with D perhaps TRBD1 (5 bases). Looked up from germline, CDR1 is MNHEY and CDR2 is SVGAGI. V shed 0 bases and J shed 2 bases, with 5 bases lying between them. CDR3 length equals 14 residues. This chain's CDR3 is CASSYSGGNQPQHF. DNA of the CDR3: TGTGCCAGCAGTTACTCGGGGGGCAATCAGCCCCAGCATTTT.

The chain has TRBV9 and TRBJ1-3; D is ambiguous. The CDR3 runs 15 residues. Deletions cut 2 bases from V and 5 bases from J, with 14 bases between. CDR1 and CDR2 (germline): SGDLS, YYNGEE. In DNA, the CDR3 is TGTGCCAGCAGCGTCGGCGGTGCGGGCAGAAACACCATATATTTT. This encodes CASSVGGAGRNTIYF.

This rearrangement joins TRBV28 to TRBJ2-7; D perhaps matches TRBD1 (6 bases). Trimming took 7 bases from V and 2 from J, leaving 12 bases between them. The CDR3 has 13 amino acids. Germline assignment: CDR1 MDHEN and CDR2 SYDVKM. The CDR3 spells CASKKGETYEQYF. In DNA form, the CDR3 reads TGTGCCAGCAAGAAGGGGGAGACCTACGAGCAGTACTTC.

The chain employs TRBV2 and TRBJ1-5; the D gene is possibly TRBD1 (6 bases). The CDR3 is 14 amino acids. Per the germline V gene, CDR1 is SNHLY and CDR2 is FYNNEI. The V end was cut by 5 bases, the J end by 6 bases, with 14 bases between. For the CDR3, the DNA is TGTGCCAGCAGTTTATGGGGGGCGGGTCAGCCCCAGCATTTT. Amino acids: CASSLWGAGQPQHF.

The J gene is TRBJ2-6, the V gene TRBV11-2; 7 positions agree with TRBD1. J gave up 0 bases and V 4 bases, and 0 bases lay outside the gene matches. The CDR3 length is 15 residues. Germline V gives CDR1 SGHAT, CDR2 FQNNGV. The CDR3 here is CASSYRGSGANVLTF. The CDR3 bases are TGTGCCAGCAGCTACAGGGGCTCTGGGGCCAACGTCCTGACTTTC.

J is TRBJ2-5 and V is TRBV5-6; 7 bases are a match to TRBD1. The germline V gene encodes CDR1 SGHDT and CDR2 YYEEEE. J was trimmed by 4 bases and V by 4 bases; bases with no gene match: 13. The CDR3 has 16 amino acids. Here the CDR3 DNA reads TGTGCCAGCAGCCAAGGATTGACAGGGTGGGGAGAGACCCAGTACTTC. Protein sequence: CASSQGLTGWGETQYF.

The CDR3 protein is CASTPTGNTGELFF. The DNA for the CDR3 is TGCGCCAGCACCCCGACAGGGAACACCGGGGAGCTGTTTTTT. V is TRBV5-1 and J is TRBJ2-2, with D possibly matching TRBD1 (6 bases). V lost 6 bases and J lost 1, with 10 bases in between. The germline CDR1 and CDR2 sequences are SGHRS and YFSETQ. The CDR3 contains 14 residues.

The V gene is TRBV5-6, the J gene TRBJ2-7; weak D call: TRBD2 (5 bases). Deletions cut 1 base from V and 5 bases from J, with 13 bases between. CDR1 and CDR2 (germline): SGHDT, YYEEEE. The CDR3 covers 14 residues. The CDR3 loop reads CASSLISGFHEQYF. The CDR3 bases are TGTGCCAGCAGCTTGATTTCGGGGTTTCACGAGCAGTACTTC.

The chain has TRBV6-5 and TRBJ2-4; D might be TRBD2 (5 bases). This CDR3 comprises 14 residues. Between the trimmed V and J ends, which lost 4 bases and 2 bases, there was a span of 9 bases. Germline V CDR1 and CDR2: MNHEY, SVGAGI. The CDR3 coding sequence is TGTGCCAGCAGTTTTAGCGAGACCAAAAACATTCAGTACTTC. Amino acids: CASSFSETKNIQYF.

The rearrangement joins TRBV6-1 to TRBJ1-6, with 8 nucleotides matching TRBD1. This CDR3 comprises 14 residues. The germline V gene has CDR1 MNHNS and CDR2 SASEGT. J was trimmed by 7 bases and V by 3 bases; bases with no gene match: 2. The CDR3 is CASSEGQENSPLHF. In DNA form, the CDR3 reads TGTGCCAGCAGTGAGGGACAGGAGAATTCACCCCTCCACTTT.

For the CDR3, the DNA is TGCGCCAGCAGCTTGGAAGGGCCGGGACAGGGGAATGAGCAGTTCTTC. As protein: CASSLEGPGQGNEQFF. The chain has TRBV5-1 and TRBJ2-1; TRBD1 matches at 10 bases. The CDR3 loop spans 16 amino acids. Germline CDR1 SGHRS, CDR2 YFSETQ. After removal of 0 bases from V and 7 bases from J, the junction contained 7 bases not matched to a gene.

This clone has only a few counts. The CDR3 here is CASSPTRGQETQYF. Written as DNA, the CDR3 is TGTGCCAGCAGCCCCACCAGAGGCCAAGAGACCCAGTACTTC. The V call is TRBV5-4, the J call TRBJ2-5; D is unresolved. The length of the CDR3 is 14 residues. Germline CDR1 is SGHNT and CDR2 is YYREEE (reference sequence). The ends were cut back, 4 bases at V and 1 base at J, with 11 bases in the middle.

As to this clone: At one end, the junction sequence differs from germline, possibly due to a read error. The V call is TRBV11-2, the J call TRBJ1-1; 7 nucleotides agree with TRBD1. Germline V CDR1 and CDR2: SGHAT, FQNNGV. The CDR3 is 14 amino acids. CDR3 residues: CASSFVLGGGQPYF. CDR3 DNA: TGTGCCAGCAGCTTTGTACTCGGGGGGGGACAGCCTTATTTT.

The gene calls are TRBV19 and TRBJ1-1, with D uncertain. The germline gives CDR1 LNHDA, CDR2 SQIVND (reference sequence). The CDR3 totals 18 residues. V lost 6 bases and J 0 bases, leaving 23 bases between the germline ends. The CDR3 nucleotides are TGTGCCAGTAGCGACCCCCTTGGGCCGACGACTATGAACACTGAAGCTTTCTTT. Protein sequence: CASSDPLGPTTMNTEAFF.

The rearrangement uses TRBV10-3 and TRBJ1-3; a possible D gene is TRBD1 (6 bases). V lost 3 bases to trimming and J lost 4 bases, with 13 bases between them. Germline CDR1 is ENHRY and CDR2 is SYGVKD. The CDR3 sequence is 15 residues long. The CDR3 coding sequence is TGTGCCATCAGTGAACGGGGGGCGCGCGGAAACACCATATATTTT. Amino acids: CAISERGARGNTIYF.

This chain connects TRBV7-2 to TRBJ2-2; 7 bases are shared with TRBD2. Trimming took 5 bases from V and 7 from J; bases not matched to a gene: 13. CDR1 is SGHTA and CDR2 is FQGNSA in the germline V gene. There are 16 residues in the CDR3. The CDR3 here is CASSPSGTEGYGELFF. CDR3 bases: TGTGCCAGCAGCCCCAGCGGGACGGAGGGGTACGGGGAGCTGTTTTTT.

J is TRBJ1-5 and V is TRBV28; TRBD1 is a possible D gene (6 bases). Trimming took off 7 bases at V and 3 bases at J, with 16 bases between the two ends. Germline V gene sequence: CDR1 MDHEN, CDR2 SYDVKM. This CDR3 region has 15 residues. The CDR3, as DNA: TGTGCCAGCACAAATACAGGGCTTCCCAATCAGCCCCAGCATTTT. It translates to CASTNTGLPNQPQHF.

This clone came up once. This rearrangement joins TRBV27 to TRBJ2-7, with TRBD1 matching over 7 bases. Germline V gives CDR1 MNHEY, CDR2 SMNVEV (reference sequence). V was pared by 3 bases and J by 5 bases, with 4 bases of the junction left unmatched. The CDR3 runs to 13 residues. In DNA, the CDR3 is TGTGCCAGCAGTTTCGGGACAGCCGACGAGCAGTACTTC. Translating gives CASSFGTADEQYF.

The gene calls are TRBV7-6 and TRBJ2-2; D may be TRBD2 (6 bases). From germline, CDR1 is SGHVS and CDR2 FNYEAQ. The ends were cut back, 5 bases at V and 4 bases at J, with 20 bases in the middle. The CDR3 is 17 amino acids. CDR3 in DNA: TGTGCCAGCAGCCCATCCCCTAGGAGGGGAGCCACCGGGGAGCTGTTTTTT. Its translation: CASSPSPRRGATGELFF.

The rearrangement joins TRBV7-2 to TRBJ2-1; 8 nucleotides agree with TRBD2. V gave up 7 bases and J gave up 2 bases; unmatched junction bases: 7. The CDR3 extends over 15 amino acids. The germline V gene has CDR1 SGHTA and CDR2 FQGNSA. The CDR3 region is CASTTAGGAYNEQFF. The CDR3 DNA reads as TGTGCCAGCACCACTGCCGGGGGGGCCTACAATGAGCAGTTCTTC. Drawing the rest from reference TRBV7-2 and TRBJ2-1, the complete variable domain is GAGVSQSPSNKVTEKGKDVELRCDPISGHTALYWYRQSLGQGLEFLIYFQGNSAPDKSGLPSDRFSAERTGGSVSTLTIQRTQQEDSAVYLCASTTAGGAYNEQFFGPGTRLTVL.

The V gene is TRBV7-2, the J gene TRBJ2-3; 8 bases map to TRBD2. The germline V gene encodes CDR1 SGHTA and CDR2 FQGNSA. The CDR3 has 14 residues. Trimming cost V 0 bases and J 4 bases; bases outside gene matches: 0. The CDR3 protein is CASSLAGGADTQYF. Written as DNA, the CDR3 is TGTGCCAGCAGCTTAGCCGGGGGGGCAGATACGCAGTATTTT.

The rearrangement uses TRBV28 and TRBJ2-5, with D perhaps TRBD1 (7 bases). The length of the CDR3 is 14 residues. Germline CDR1 and CDR2: MDHEN and SYDVKM. V lost 7 bases and J lost 6, with 18 bases in between. CDR3 sequence: CASTNGGGPKTQYF. The DNA for the CDR3 is TGTGCCAGCACGAACGGAGGGGGCCCAAAGACCCAGTACTTC. The full variable domain, its missing parts supplied by reference TRBV28 and TRBJ2-5, is DVKVTQSSRYLVKRTGEKVFLECVQDMDHENMFWYRQDPGLGLRLIYFSYDVKMKEKGDIPEGYSVSREKKERFSLILESASTNQTSMYLCASTNGGGPKTQYFGPGTRLLVL.

This chain joins TRBV2 and TRBJ1-5, with unresolved D. CDR1 is SNHLY, CDR2 FYNNEI, per germline. Between the trimmed V and J ends, which lost 6 bases and 3 bases, there was a span of 9 bases. CDR3 length: 13 amino acids. CDR3 in DNA: TGTGCCAGCAGAAGTGATCACAATCAGCCCCAGCATTTT. Its protein is CASRSDHNQPQHF.

The chain couples TRBV5-4 to TRBJ2-7; D gene ambiguous. V was cut by 0 bases and J by 11 bases, with 15 bases left in between. Germline CDR1 reads SGHNT; CDR2 reads YYREEE (reference sequence). The CDR3 consists of 13 residues. The CDR3 region has the DNA TGTGCCAGCAGCTTGGCCGTTGGGCAGAGCGAGTACTTC. It encodes CASSLAVGQSEYF.

The rearrangement links TRBV6-5 to TRBJ1-2, with D perhaps TRBD1 (5 bases). The CDR3 totals 13 residues. Trimming left V 5 bases short and J 1 base short, with 8 bases between. Germline values: CDR1 MNHEY, CDR2 SVGAGI. CDR3 sequence: CASSRTFNYGYTF. The DNA of the CDR3 is TGTGCCAGCAGTCGGACATTTAACTATGGCTACACCTTC.